This is a list of T cell receptor beta chains from one sample in a study of siplizumab effects on memory and regulatory T cells. The assay was immunoSEQ multiplex PCR, and TCRdb's table has in-frame clones only and misses some. The repertoire includes around 58,000 clones, 70% to 90% of them detected once, and about 3.5% sits in the top ten. What was sequenced was memory CD4+ T cells sorted from blood. Receptors were obtained from a human donor in good health. Each CDR3 is given with its conserved first and last residue. Fields, in order: V gene, J gene, D gene, clone size, CDR3 protein, CDR3 DNA. A D gene is named only where the DNA matches it firmly. Size is stated for part of the rows, as once, few or many counts, or as a class when the clone is expanded.

TRBV9,TRBJ2-1,TRBD2,-,CASSRGLANEQFF,TGTGCCAGCAGCCGAGGACTAGCGAATGAGCAGTTCTTC
TRBV7-8,TRBJ1-1,-,-,CASSLDIRDTEAFF,TGTGCCAGCAGCTTAGACATAAGGGACACTGAAGCTTTCTTT
TRBV15,TRBJ1-1,-,-,CATSRDRFGGSTEAFF,TGTGCCACCAGCAGAGATAGGTTTGGGGGTTCGACTGAAGCTTTCTTT
TRBV6-1,TRBJ2-7,-,-,CASSRLATSYEQYF,TGTGCCAGCAGTAGGCTAGCGACCTCCTACGAGCAGTACTTC
TRBV5-1,TRBJ2-5,-,-,CASSLGGQETQYF,TGCGCCAGCAGCTTGGGGGGTCAAGAGACCCAGTACTTC
TRBV10-3,TRBJ1-1,TRBD1,-,CAISDVRGAIRAFF,TGTGCCATCAGTGATGTCAGGGGGGCTATTCGAGCTTTCTTT
TRBV4-1,TRBJ1-2,-,-,CASSQPIGPEFKKGYTF,TGCGCCAGCAGCCAGCCGATAGGACCCGAATTCAAAAAGGGCTACACCTTC
TRBV25-1,TRBJ2-6,-,-,CASSVSGANVLTF,TGTGCCAGCAGTGTCTCTGGGGCCAACGTCCTGACTTTC
TRBV14,TRBJ1-1,TRBD1,-,CASSQRTGIGTESFF,TGTGCCAGCAGCCAGAGGACAGGTATTGGCACTGAATCTTTCTTT
TRBV7-9,TRBJ2-1,-,-,CASSPRLAYNEQFF,TGTGCCAGCAGCCCCCGACTAGCCTACAATGAGCAGTTCTTC
TRBV11-3,TRBJ2-7,TRBD1,-,CASSYPRGTAQREQYF,TGTGCCAGCAGCTACCCCCGTGGGACAGCCCAACGCGAGCAGTACTTC
TRBV27,TRBJ2-1,TRBD1,-,CASSTGDGYNEQFF,TGTGCCAGCAGCACAGGGGATGGGTACAATGAGCAGTTCTTC
TRBV18,TRBJ1-1,-,few,CASSPPGDRRSEAFF,TGTGCCAGCTCACCACCGGGAGACAGGCGGAGTGAAGCTTTCTTT
TRBV11-1,TRBJ1-2,-,-,CASSLGQANYGYTF,TGTGCCAGCAGCTTGGGACAAGCTAACTATGGCTACACCTTC
TRBV4-1,TRBJ2-1,TRBD2,once,CASSPSSGRAESYNEQFF,TGCGCCAGCAGTCCATCTAGCGGGAGGGCCGAGTCCTACAATGAGCAGTTCTTC
TRBV5-4,TRBJ2-3,TRBD2,-,CASSKAASGRRDTQYF,TGTGCCAGCTCCAAAGCGGCTAGCGGGAGGAGAGATACGCAGTATTTT
TRBV5-4,TRBJ2-7,-,once,CASSSRGPDEQYF,TGTGCCAGCAGCTCACGAGGGCCAGACGAGCAGTACTTC
TRBV13,TRBJ1-2,-,-,CASYSLGDYGYTF,TGTGCCAGCTATTCTCTTGGGGACTATGGCTACACCTTC
TRBV6-1,TRBJ2-2,-,-,CASSFPRGTGELFF,TGTGCCAGCAGTTTCCCCAGGGGAACCGGGGAGCTGTTTTTT
TRBV5-1,TRBJ2-1,TRBD1,-,CASSIGTEYNEQFF,TGCGCCAGCAGCATAGGGACAGAATACAATGAGCAGTTCTTC
TRBV28,TRBJ1-5,-,-,CASRPQGTGQPQHF,TGTGCCAGCAGGCCTCAGGGGACGGGACAGCCCCAGCATTTT
TRBV7-9,TRBJ1-2,TRBD1,-,CASSYRDRRTKGYTF,TGTGCCAGCAGTTACCGGGACAGGAGAACGAAGGGCTACACCTTC
TRBV7-2,TRBJ2-2,-,-,CASSLAGSTGELFF,TGTGCCAGCAGCTTAGCCGGGAGTACCGGGGAGCTGTTTTTT
TRBV7-7,TRBJ2-3,TRBD2,-,CASSRGLAETDTQYF,TGTGCTAGCAGTCGTGGGCTAGCGGAAACAGATACGCAGTATTTT
TRBV5-6,TRBJ2-3,TRBD2,once,CASSNSGRLDTQYF,TGTGCCAGCAGCAATAGCGGGAGGCTGGATACGCAGTATTTT
TRBV5-1,TRBJ2-3,-,once,CASSLGSRVDTQYF,TGCGCCAGCAGCCTTGGGTCCAGGGTCGATACGCAGTATTTT
TRBV5-5,TRBJ2-3,-,-,CASSLGGARDTQYF,TGTGCCAGCAGCTTAGGGGGGGCTAGAGATACGCAGTATTTT
TRBV5-4,TRBJ2-5,TRBD1,few,CASSLGGQGSQETQYF,TGTGCCAGCAGCTTGGGGGGACAGGGGTCTCAAGAGACCCAGTACTTC
TRBV13,TRBJ2-6,-,once,CASSLAGTSGANVLTF,TGTGCCAGCAGCTTAGCGGGTACCTCTGGGGCCAACGTCCTGACTTTC
TRBV2,TRBJ2-7,TRBD1,-,CASRNQGQSYEQYF,TGTGCCAGCAGAAACCAGGGACAGTCCTACGAGCAGTACTTC
TRBV4-1,TRBJ2-1,TRBD2,-,CASSQTRLAIYNEQFF,TGCGCCAGCAGCCAGACGAGACTAGCGATATACAATGAGCAGTTCTTC
TRBV5-1,TRBJ2-7,-,-,CASSLEGGRGEQYF,TGCGCCAGCAGCTTGGAGGGGGGGCGCGGCGAGCAGTACTTC
TRBV18,TRBJ1-4,-,-,CASSPDLGNEKLFF,TGTGCCAGCTCACCGGACTTGGGGAATGAAAAACTGTTTTTT
TRBV9,TRBJ1-2,-,-,CASSVEGHGYTF,TGTGCCAGCAGCGTAGAAGGGCATGGCTACACCTTC
TRBV11-2,TRBJ2-7,-,-,CASSGISSYEQYF,TGTGCCAGCTCAGGGATCTCTAGCTACGAGCAGTACTTC
TRBV5-3,TRBJ2-3,-,-,CARSLHTPLGIGPRTDTQYF,TGTGCCAGAAGCCTACACACCCCCCTTGGGATCGGACCACGTACAGATACGCAGTATTTT
TRBV19,TRBJ2-7,-,-,CASKPPGTVADEQYF,TGTGCCAGTAAACCGCCGGGAACTGTGGCGGACGAGCAGTACTTC
TRBV5-1,TRBJ1-3,TRBD1,-,CASSSDRANTIYF,TGCGCCAGCAGTTCCGACAGGGCCAACACCATATATTTT
TRBV19,TRBJ2-7,TRBD1,-,CASSLDDRGSGEQYF,TGTGCCAGTAGTCTGGACGACAGGGGGAGCGGCGAGCAGTACTTC
TRBV5-1,TRBJ2-5,TRBD2,-,CASSRLAGGSQETQYF,TGCGCCAGCAGCAGACTAGCGGGAGGATCTCAAGAGACCCAGTACTTC
TRBV6-5,TRBJ1-2,-,-,CASGSLKAGHYGYTF,TGTGCCAGCGGATCATTAAAGGCAGGGCACTATGGCTACACCTTC
TRBV7-9,TRBJ2-1,-,-,CASSFSPNEQFF,TGTGCCAGCAGCTTTTCCCCCAATGAGCAGTTCTTC